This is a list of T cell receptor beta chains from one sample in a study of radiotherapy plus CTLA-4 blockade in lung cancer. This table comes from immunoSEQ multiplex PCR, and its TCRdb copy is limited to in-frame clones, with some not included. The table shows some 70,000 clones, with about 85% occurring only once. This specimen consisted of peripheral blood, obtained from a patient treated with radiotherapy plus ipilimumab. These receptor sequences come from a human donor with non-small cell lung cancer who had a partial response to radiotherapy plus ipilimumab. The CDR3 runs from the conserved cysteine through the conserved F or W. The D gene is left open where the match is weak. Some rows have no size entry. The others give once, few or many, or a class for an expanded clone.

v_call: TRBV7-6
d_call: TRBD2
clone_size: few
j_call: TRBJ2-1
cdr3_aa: CASSPGGSYNEQFF
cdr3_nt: TGTGCCAGCAGCCCCGGGGGGTCCTACAATGAGCAGTTCTTC

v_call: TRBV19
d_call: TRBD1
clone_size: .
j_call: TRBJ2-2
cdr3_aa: CASTSTGRNTGELFF
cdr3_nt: TGTGCCAGTACCTCGACAGGGAGGAACACCGGGGAGCTGTTTTTT

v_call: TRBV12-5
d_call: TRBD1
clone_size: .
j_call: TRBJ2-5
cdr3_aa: CASGTGQGSETQYF
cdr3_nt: TGTGCTAGTGGTACGGGACAGGGGAGCGAGACCCAGTACTTC

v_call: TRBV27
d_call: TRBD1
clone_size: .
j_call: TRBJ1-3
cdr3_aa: CASRGQGYGNTIYF
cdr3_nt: TGTGCCAGCAGGGGACAGGGATATGGAAACACCATATATTTT

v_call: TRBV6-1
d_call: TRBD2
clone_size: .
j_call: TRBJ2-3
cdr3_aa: CASSDGEGAADTQYF
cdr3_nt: TGTGCCAGCAGTGACGGGGAGGGAGCGGCAGATACGCAGTATTTT

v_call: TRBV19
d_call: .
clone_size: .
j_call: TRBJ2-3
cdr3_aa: CASSLVGGDTQYF
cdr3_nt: TGTGCCAGTAGCCTCGTGGGGGGAGATACGCAGTATTTT

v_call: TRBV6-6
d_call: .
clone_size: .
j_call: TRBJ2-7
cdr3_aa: CASSPTGTPSIEQYF
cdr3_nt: TGTGCCAGCAGTCCCACCGGGACTCCTTCTATCGAGCAGTACTTC

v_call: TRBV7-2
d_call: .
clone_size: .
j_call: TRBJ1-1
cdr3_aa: CASSFQGLGTEAFF
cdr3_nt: TGTGCCAGCAGCTTTCAGGGGCTGGGCACTGAAGCTTTCTTT

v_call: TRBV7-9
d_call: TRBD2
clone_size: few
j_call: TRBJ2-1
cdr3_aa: CASSLDASGSAYNEQFF
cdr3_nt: TGTGCCAGCAGCTTAGACGCTAGCGGGAGCGCCTACAATGAGCAGTTCTTC

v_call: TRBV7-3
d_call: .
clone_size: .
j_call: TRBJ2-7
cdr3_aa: CASSPGPGQYYEQYF
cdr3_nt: TGTGCCAGCAGCCCTGGCCCGGGACAATACTACGAGCAGTACTTC

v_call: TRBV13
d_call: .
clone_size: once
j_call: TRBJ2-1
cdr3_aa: CASSSGLITYNEQFF
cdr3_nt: TGTGCCAGCAGCTCCGGACTAATCACCTACAATGAGCAGTTCTTC

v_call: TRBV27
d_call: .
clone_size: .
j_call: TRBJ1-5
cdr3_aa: CASSPLNRRGQPQHF
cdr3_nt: TGTGCCAGCAGTCCGCTAAATCGAAGGGGTCAGCCCCAGCATTTT

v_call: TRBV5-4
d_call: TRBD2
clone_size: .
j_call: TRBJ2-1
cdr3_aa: CASSLPGLAHNEQFF
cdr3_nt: TGTGCCAGCAGCCTACCGGGACTAGCCCACAATGAGCAGTTCTTC

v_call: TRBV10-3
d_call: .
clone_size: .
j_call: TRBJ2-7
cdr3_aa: CAISAGEGPYEQYF
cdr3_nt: TGTGCCATCAGCGCCGGGGAAGGGCCCTACGAGCAGTACTTC

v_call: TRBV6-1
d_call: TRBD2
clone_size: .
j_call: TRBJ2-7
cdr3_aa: CASSEGTSRYEQYF
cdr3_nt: TGTGCCAGCAGTGAAGGGACTAGTCGCTACGAGCAGTACTTC

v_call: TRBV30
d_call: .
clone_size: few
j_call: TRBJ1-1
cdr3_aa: CAWSSGINTEAFF
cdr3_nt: TGTGCCTGGAGTTCAGGGATTAATACTGAAGCTTTCTTT

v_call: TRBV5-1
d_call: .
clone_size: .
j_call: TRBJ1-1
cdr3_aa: CASRSTRGRGGKDTEAFF
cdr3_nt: TGCGCCAGCAGGTCTACGCGGGGGCGTGGAGGTAAAGACACTGAAGCTTTCTTT

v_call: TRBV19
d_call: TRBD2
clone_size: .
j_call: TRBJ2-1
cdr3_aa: CASSATSGVYNEQFF
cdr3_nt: TGTGCCAGTAGTGCAACTAGCGGAGTTTACAATGAGCAGTTCTTC

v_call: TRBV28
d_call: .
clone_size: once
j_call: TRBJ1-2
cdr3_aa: CASTRSPGELYGYTF
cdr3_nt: TGTGCCAGCACCCGGTCCCCGGGGGAACTCTATGGCTACACCTTC

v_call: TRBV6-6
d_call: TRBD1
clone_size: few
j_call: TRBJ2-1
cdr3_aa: CASSPRTGNGYNEQFF
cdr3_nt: TGTGCCAGCAGTCCCCGGACAGGGAATGGGTACAATGAGCAGTTCTTC

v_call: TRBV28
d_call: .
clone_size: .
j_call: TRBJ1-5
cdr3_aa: CASSRGGLSQPQHF
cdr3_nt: TGTGCCAGCAGCCGGGGGGGGTTAAGTCAGCCCCAGCATTTT

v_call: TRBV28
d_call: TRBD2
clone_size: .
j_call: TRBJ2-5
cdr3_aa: CASSGTSGSIPETQYF
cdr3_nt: TGTGCCAGCAGTGGGACTAGCGGGTCTATACCAGAGACCCAGTACTTC

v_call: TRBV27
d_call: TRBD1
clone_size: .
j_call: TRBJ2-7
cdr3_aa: CASSSRQGSYEQYF
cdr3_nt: TGTGCCAGCAGTTCCCGACAGGGATCCTACGAGCAGTACTTC

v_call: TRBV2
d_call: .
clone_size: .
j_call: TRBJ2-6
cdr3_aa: CASSEWWGVNSGANVLTF
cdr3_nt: TGTGCCAGCAGTGAATGGTGGGGGGTCAACTCTGGGGCCAACGTCCTGACTTTC

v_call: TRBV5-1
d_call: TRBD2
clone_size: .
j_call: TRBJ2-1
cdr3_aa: CASSLFAGGPNEQFF
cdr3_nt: TGCGCCAGCAGCTTGTTTGCGGGAGGGCCAAATGAGCAGTTCTTC

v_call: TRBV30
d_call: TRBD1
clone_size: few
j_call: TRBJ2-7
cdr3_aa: CAWEGTGYYEQYF
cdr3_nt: TGTGCCTGGGAAGGGACAGGTTACTACGAGCAGTACTTC

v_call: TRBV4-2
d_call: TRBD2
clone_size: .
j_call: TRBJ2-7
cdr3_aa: CASSQVAGGSYEQYF
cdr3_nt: TGTGCCAGCAGCCAAGTAGCGGGGGGCTCCTACGAGCAGTACTTC

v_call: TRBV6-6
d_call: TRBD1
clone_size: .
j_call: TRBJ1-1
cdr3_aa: CASTHRGPMNTEAFF
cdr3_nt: TGTGCCAGCACCCACAGGGGGCCGATGAACACTGAAGCTTTCTTT

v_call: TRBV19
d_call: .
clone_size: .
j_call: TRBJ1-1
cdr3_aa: CASTVGRGGTEAFF
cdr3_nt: TGTGCCAGTACAGTCGGCAGGGGAGGGACTGAAGCTTTCTTT

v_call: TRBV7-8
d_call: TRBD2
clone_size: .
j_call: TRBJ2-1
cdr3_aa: CASSLWTSGRWSSYNEQFF
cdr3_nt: TGTGCCAGCAGCTTATGGACTAGCGGGAGATGGAGCTCCTACAATGAGCAGTTCTTC

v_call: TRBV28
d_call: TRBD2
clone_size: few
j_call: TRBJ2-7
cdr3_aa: CASHSSGRKYEQYF
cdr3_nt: TGTGCCAGTCATAGTAGCGGGAGAAAGTACGAGCAGTACTTC

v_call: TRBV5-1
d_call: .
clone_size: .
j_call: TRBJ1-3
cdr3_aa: CASSLPGRTNRGNTIYF
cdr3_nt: TGCGCCAGCAGCTTACCCGGACGGACGAATCGGGGGAACACCATATATTTT

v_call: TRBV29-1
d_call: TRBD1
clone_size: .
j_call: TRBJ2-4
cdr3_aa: CSVEDTGTGPNIQYF
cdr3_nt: TGCAGCGTTGAAGATACGGGGACAGGGCCGAACATTCAGTACTTC

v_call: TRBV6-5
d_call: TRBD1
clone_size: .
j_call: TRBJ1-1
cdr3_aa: CASSFTGGGSTEAFF
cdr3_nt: TGTGCCAGCAGTTTCACAGGGGGAGGTAGCACTGAAGCTTTCTTT

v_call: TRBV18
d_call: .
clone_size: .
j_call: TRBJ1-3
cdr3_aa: CASSPSLGNTIYF
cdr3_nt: TGTGCCAGCTCACCCAGTTTAGGAAACACCATATATTTT

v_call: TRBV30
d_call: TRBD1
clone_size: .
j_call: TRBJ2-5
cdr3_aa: CAWSVGTGVTQETQYF
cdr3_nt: TGTGCCTGGAGCGTCGGGACAGGGGTTACCCAAGAGACCCAGTACTTC

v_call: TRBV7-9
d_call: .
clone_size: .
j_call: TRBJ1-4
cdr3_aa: CASSLYSGVEEKLFF
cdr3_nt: TGTGCCAGCAGCTTATATTCGGGAGTAGAGGAAAAACTGTTTTTT

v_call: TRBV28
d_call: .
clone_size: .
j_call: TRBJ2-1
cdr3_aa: CASSLVKTYNEQFF
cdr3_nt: TGTGCCAGCTCACTAGTGAAAACCTACAATGAGCAGTTCTTC

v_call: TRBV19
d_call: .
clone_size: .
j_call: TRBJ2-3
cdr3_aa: CASSQGGDTQYF
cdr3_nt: TGTGCCAGTAGCCAGGGGGGAGATACGCAGTATTTT

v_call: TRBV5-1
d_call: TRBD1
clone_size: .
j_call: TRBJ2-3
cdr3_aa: CASSLDRGTDTQYF
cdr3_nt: TGCGCCAGCAGCTTGGACAGGGGTACAGATACGCAGTATTTT

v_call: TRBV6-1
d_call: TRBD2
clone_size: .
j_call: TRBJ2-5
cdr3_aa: CACVAGGLGETQYF
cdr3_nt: TGTGCCTGTGTAGCGGGAGGGTTGGGAGAGACCCAGTACTTC